The present T cell receptor beta chain was sequenced within a study of T cells in Graves' hyperthyroidism and ophthalmopathy. About the study: Peripheral blood was obtained at initial diagnosis, preceding any treatment. Findings and limits, study-wide: Researchers found most expanded thyroid clonotypes above 0.001 in blood as well.

Patients were excluded for uncontrolled infection, other autoimmune disease, pregnancy or lactation. Fresh 10 ml peripheral blood yielded PBMCs. The CDR3 contains 14 residues. Germline lookup yields CDR1 SGHTA and CDR2 FQGNSA. V was trimmed by 5 bases and J by 3 bases, leaving 11 bases between them. At least ten counts were recorded for this clonotype. Its antigen is not identified. Amplified TCR beta CDR3 regions came from RNA transcripts. With the HTBI primer set, the TCR CDR3 went through a first round of RT-PCR. TCRdb re-derived calls from the multiplex PCR reads in MiXCR, one entry per CDR3 protein. The sample includes about 350,000 distinct CDR3 sequences, approximately 14% seen only once; the top ten take approximately 25%.

The sequence came from a woman aged 25-40 years with Graves' hyperthyroidism. The J gene is TRBJ1-5, the V gene TRBV7-2; maybe TRBD1 (5 bases). The specimen was blood. The CDR3, as DNA: TGTGCCAGCAGCAAGGGACTCCACAATCAGCCCCAGCATTTT. This sequence encodes CASSKGLHNQPQHF.